The source of this TCR beta chain is a study of response to subunit inactivated influenza vaccine. MiXCR, run by TCRdb on the RT-PCR reads, gives a single entry per CDR3 protein. Altogether 500,000 to 550,000 distinct CDR3 sequences are present, approximately 7.7% being singletons, with the ten largest covering around 13%. Germline CDR1 and CDR2: DFQATT and SNEGSKA (reference sequence). CDR3 size: 14 residues. V was shortened by 4 bases and J by 1 base, with 8 bases between the two germline ends. The source of this sequence is a man in his fifties or sixties who received an inactivated influenza vaccine. This rearrangement joins TRBV20-1 to TRBJ2-6; D is unclear. Sequenced material: PBMCs from blood, taken about 23 months after vaccination. The CDR3 reads CSATRPSGANVLTF. Here the CDR3 DNA reads TGCAGTGCTACCCGCCCTTCTGGGGCCAACGTCCTGACTTTC.